One T cell receptor beta chain is described in this entry. Its antigen is unknown. These data come from a study of cytomegalovirus exposure and HLA in healthy donors. Study-wide results and limits: Reports showed the classifier diagnosing cytomegalovirus status with high specificity and sensitivity. Later on, a genetic analysis was performed. It linked a missense variant in DCLRE1C with V- and J-gene trimming of TCR beta.

Trimming took 4 bases from V and 10 from J, leaving 15 bases between them. In germline, CDR1 is SGHRS, CDR2 YFSETQ. The CDR3 length is 13 residues. A multiplex PCR was run with 60 Vbeta primers and 13 Jbeta primers. Data came from immunoSEQ multiplex PCR; TCRdb stores just in-frame clones and leaves some out. The sample includes some 160,000 clones, approximately 80% of them seen just once. The chain is built from TRBV5-1 and TRBJ2-1; a weak D match, TRBD2 (5 bases). The sequenced sample consisted of PBMCs. The origin of this receptor is a man aged 45-65 years in good health and CMV-seropositive. Written as DNA, the CDR3 is TGCGCCAGCAGCCGTATTGATGGAGGCGAGCAGTTCTTC. This codes for CASSRIDGGEQFF.